This is a list of T cell receptor beta chains from one sample in a study of long-term antiretroviral therapy in people with HIV. The method was immunoSEQ multiplex PCR; TCRdb's version includes in-frame clones alone and lacks a portion of them. The sample records under 12,000 clones, under 90% being singletons. The material sequenced was unsorted PBMCs, taken 7.2 years after starting antiretroviral therapy. Every receptor here comes from a man aged 45-65 years with HIV. Each CDR3 is given with its conserved first and last residue. D genes are given only for firm matches. For some rows the clone size is stated as once, few or many, or as a class when expanded; others skip it.

>-|TRBV6-1|once|TRBJ1-5
TGTGCCAGCAGTGAGGCAGGGGACCAGCCCCAGCATTTT
CASSEAGDQPQHF
>TRBD2|TRBV27|-|TRBJ2-7
TGTGCCAGCAGTTCCTCTAGCGGGGTCCCCTACGAGCAGTACTTC
CASSSSSGVPYEQYF
>-|TRBV5-6|few|TRBJ1-1
TGTGCCAGCAGCTTTTCCTTTGTAGGGGGGTTGAACACTGAAGCTTTCTTT
CASSFSFVGGLNTEAFF
>-|TRBV7-7|-|TRBJ2-2
TGTGCCAGCAGCCCGGACAACACCGGGGAGCTGTTTTTT
CASSPDNTGELFF
>-|TRBV7-9|-|TRBJ2-3
TGTGCCAGCAGCTCCCCAGGCGCAGATACGCAGTATTTT
CASSSPGADTQYF
>-|TRBV14|-|TRBJ1-1
TGTGCCAGCAGCCAAGACAGTATGAACACTGAAGCTTTCTTT
CASSQDSMNTEAFF
>-|TRBV19|-|TRBJ2-7
TGTGCCAGTAGCTCCTACCCGGCAGGGGTAGCCTACGAGCAGTACTTC
CASSSYPAGVAYEQYF
>-|TRBV10-2|-|TRBJ2-7
TGCGCCAGCAGCGGGGGTATAAGCTACGAGCAGTACTTC
CASSGGISYEQYF
>-|TRBV7-2|-|TRBJ2-6
TGTGCCAGCAGTACCAACGTCCTGACTTTC
CASSTNVLTF
>TRBD1|TRBV15|-|TRBJ2-4
TGTGCCACCAGCAGAGATCTGGGACAGGGAAACATTCAGTACTTC
CATSRDLGQGNIQYF
>TRBD1|TRBV2|-|TRBJ1-1
TGTGCCAGCAGTCCCGGACAGGGTATGAACACTGAAGCTTTCTTT
CASSPGQGMNTEAFF
>-|TRBV7-9|-|TRBJ2-1
TGTGCCAGCAGCCCACGTGGGACCTCCTACAATGAGCAGTTCTTC
CASSPRGTSYNEQFF
>TRBD2|TRBV4-1|-|TRBJ2-2
TGCGCCAGCAGTTATAGGACTAGCGGGGGCCCGAACACCGGGGAGCTGTTTTTT
CASSYRTSGGPNTGELFF
>-|TRBV15|-|TRBJ2-3
TGTGCCACCAGCAGCCCAGGGGAGAGCACAGATACGCAGTATTTT
CATSSPGESTDTQYF
>-|TRBV25-1|-|TRBJ1-2
TGTGCCAGCAGTCCGCCCACAGTGTCCTATGGCTACACCTTC
CASSPPTVSYGYTF
>-|TRBV2|-|TRBJ1-6
TGTGCCAGCAGCTACCGGGACCCTGAAGGTAATTCACCCCTCCACTTT
CASSYRDPEGNSPLHF
>-|TRBV5-5|-|TRBJ1-3
TGTGCCAGCAGCCCTTGGGCGGTGGACACCATATATTTT
CASSPWAVDTIYF
>TRBD1|TRBV19|-|TRBJ2-6
TGTGCCAGTAGTAGGACAGGGTTTCTCGCTGGGGCCAACGTCCTGACTTTC
CASSRTGFLAGANVLTF
>TRBD1|TRBV6-5|-|TRBJ1-4
TGTGCCAGCAGTTACACGCGGGACAGGAGAGGGAAACTGTTTTTT
CASSYTRDRRGKLFF
>-|TRBV7-9|-|TRBJ1-1
TGTGCCAGCAGCTTCCAATCGACTGACACTGAAGCTTTCTTT
CASSFQSTDTEAFF
>-|TRBV29-1|-|TRBJ2-5
TGCAGCGCTTCGGGGCAGGTCCAAGAGACCCAGTACTTC
CSASGQVQETQYF
>TRBD2|TRBV7-7|-|TRBJ2-7
TGTGCCAGCAGCCTCGGGGGGGGGCACGAGCAGTACTTC
CASSLGGGHEQYF
>-|TRBV6-1|-|TRBJ2-6
TGTGCCAGCAGTGAATTGACAGGTTCTGGGGCCAACGTCCTGACTTTC
CASSELTGSGANVLTF
>-|TRBV7-8|-|TRBJ2-7
TGTGCCAGCAGCCGAGGGGGCTCCTACGAGCAGTACTTC
CASSRGGSYEQYF
>-|TRBV7-6|few|TRBJ2-7
TGTGCCAGCAGCCGACCGGGGGCCTACGAGCAGTACTTC
CASSRPGAYEQYF
>-|TRBV11-2|-|TRBJ1-1
TGTGCCAGCAGCTTAGATCAGGGACTGTCGGACACTGAAGCTTTCTTT
CASSLDQGLSDTEAFF
>TRBD2|TRBV27|-|TRBJ2-5
TGTGCCAGCAGTCCCTACGGGGGGTACCAAGAGACCCAGTACTTC
CASSPYGGYQETQYF
>TRBD1|TRBV9|-|TRBJ2-7
TGTGCCAGCAGCGCAGGGGGAGTGGGAGTTTACGAGCAGTACTTC
CASSAGGVGVYEQYF
>-|TRBV27|-|TRBJ1-2
TGTGCCAGCAGTCCTAGCGAGATCCCGGGGGATGGCTACACCTTC
CASSPSEIPGDGYTF
>-|TRBV11-3|-|TRBJ1-2
TGTGCCAGCAGCCTAATGACGGGGGAGGCCTATGGCTACACCTTC
CASSLMTGEAYGYTF
>-|TRBV13|-|TRBJ1-6
TGTGCCAGCAGCTTAACCTCAGGGCTCTCCTATAATTCACCCCTCCACTTT
CASSLTSGLSYNSPLHF
>TRBD1|TRBV5-6|-|TRBJ1-1
TGTGCCAGCAGGATGGCCGGGACAGCCAGAGAAGCTTTCTTT
CASRMAGTAREAFF
>-|TRBV2|-|TRBJ2-7
TGTGCCAGCAGTGAAGTCTGGGGGCTAACCTACGAGCAGTACTTC
CASSEVWGLTYEQYF
>-|TRBV9|once|TRBJ2-7
TGTGCCAGCAGCGTAGAGGCGGCGGGGATCTACGAGCAGTACTTC
CASSVEAAGIYEQYF
>-|TRBV9|-|TRBJ2-6
TGTGCCAGCAGCGCCCTCGGGAGTGGGGCCAACGTCCTGACTTTC
CASSALGSGANVLTF
>-|TRBV27|-|TRBJ1-6
TGTGCCAGCATGTCACGCTCCTATAATTCACCCCTCCACTTT
CASMSRSYNSPLHF
>-|TRBV28|once|TRBJ1-1
TGTGCCAGCAGTTTTATTCGGGCGGCTATGAACACTGAAGCTTTCTTT
CASSFIRAAMNTEAFF
>TRBD1|TRBV5-4|-|TRBJ2-7
TGTGCCAGCAGCCCTGGGACAGGGACCTACGAGCAGTACTTC
CASSPGTGTYEQYF
>TRBD1|TRBV19|-|TRBJ1-5
TGTGCCAGTAGTTTGGGACAGGGTCGCAATCAGCCCCAGCATTTT
CASSLGQGRNQPQHF
>-|TRBV7-9|-|TRBJ2-5
TGTGCCAGCAGCCACCGCGTCCAGGGTGTCGAGGAGACCCAGTACTTC
CASSHRVQGVEETQYF
>TRBD2|TRBV7-8|-|TRBJ2-7
TGTGCCAGCAGCTCTCCGAGGAGCGGGGGCTCCTACGAGCAGTACTTC
CASSSPRSGGSYEQYF
>-|TRBV7-9|-|TRBJ1-4
TGTGCCAGCAGCTTAGAGGGGTGGGAAAAACTGTTTTTT
CASSLEGWEKLFF
>-|TRBV9|large|TRBJ1-3
TGTGCCAGCAGCGTTGCACGAGGGCCTTCGGATGGAAACACCATATATTTT
CASSVARGPSDGNTIYF
>TRBD1|TRBV12-5|medium-sized|TRBJ1-5
TGTGCTAGTGGTTTGCCTCAGGGGGTTGCTCAGCCCCAGCATTTT
CASGLPQGVAQPQHF
>TRBD1|TRBV5-8|-|TRBJ1-2
TGTGCCAGCAGCTTGGGACAGGGGGCTTTAAACTATGGCTACACCTTC
CASSLGQGALNYGYTF
>-|TRBV30|-|TRBJ1-2
TGTGCCTGGAGCCAGGAGTACTATGGCTACACCTTC
CAWSQEYYGYTF
>-|TRBV9|few|TRBJ1-5
TGTGCCAGCAGCGTATGCCAGCCCCAGCATTTT
CASSVCQPQHF
>-|TRBV7-9|-|TRBJ1-1
TGTGCCAGCAGCTTAGACAGGATGAACACTGAAGCTTTCTTT
CASSLDRMNTEAFF
>-|TRBV13|-|TRBJ1-1
TGTGCCAGCAGCTACGGGGCAGGGGTCACTGAAGCTTTCTTT
CASSYGAGVTEAFF